The next 11 T cell receptor beta chains were all read from a single sample in a study of cytomegalovirus exposure and HLA in healthy donors. Vbeta (60) and Jbeta (13) primers were used in the PCR. Sequencing was performed with immunoSEQ multiplex PCR; in TCRdb, only in-frame clones are kept and a portion is missing. Among around 250,000 clones, around 81% were seen once, and the ten largest hold roughly 7.4%. The sample taken for sequencing was PBMCs. These receptors were collected from a woman aged 60-75 years in good health and CMV-seropositive.

The sample holds a few counts of this clone. The same CDR3 is also encoded by other DNA sequences in this sample. J is TRBJ2-7 and V is TRBV5-1; D is unclear. The CDR3 contains 11 residues. Trimming stripped 3 bases from V and 2 bases from J, with 3 bases between. Germline values: CDR1 SGHRS, CDR2 YFSETQ. This chain's CDR3 is CASSSAYEQYF. In DNA form, the CDR3 reads TGCGCCAGCAGCTCGGCCTACGAGCAGTACTTC.

This chain joins TRBV9 and TRBJ2-6, with D maybe TRBD1 (6 bases). This CDR3 region has 16 residues. V was shortened by 2 bases and J by 4 bases, with 13 bases between the two germline ends. Germline lookup yields CDR1 SGDLS and CDR2 YYNGEE. The chain's CDR3 is CASSVGTGTGANVLTF. CDR3 in DNA: TGTGCCAGCAGCGTCGGAACAGGGACCGGGGCCAACGTCCTGACTTTC.

V gene TRBV27 combines with J gene TRBJ2-7, with 7 bases aligning to TRBD1. V trimming: 5 bases; J trimming: 5 bases; junction bases outside the gene matches: 6. This CDR3 is 13 amino acids long. From germline, CDR1 is MNHEY and CDR2 SMNVEV (reference sequence). The CDR3 protein is CASSPTGENEQYF. In DNA form, the CDR3 reads TGTGCCAGCAGTCCAACAGGGGAAAACGAGCAGTACTTC.

This rearrangement joins TRBV5-6 to TRBJ2-4; a possible D gene is TRBD2 (6 bases). Germline loops: CDR1 SGHDT, CDR2 YYEEEE. This CDR3 has 15 amino acids. Deletions cut 2 bases from V and 0 bases from J, with 9 bases between. In DNA form, the CDR3 reads TGTGCCAGCAGCTTTATCGGGGGAGCCAAAAACATTCAGTACTTC. Translation gives CASSFIGGAKNIQYF.

This sequence joins TRBV28 and TRBJ2-7; the D gene is possibly TRBD1 (6 bases). This CDR3 region has 12 residues. V dropped 5 bases and J dropped 3 bases, with 8 bases sitting between them. The germline CDR1 and CDR2 sequences are MDHEN and SYDVKM. The CDR3, as DNA: TGTGCCAGCAGTCCAGGGGTCTACGAGCAGTACTTC. Its protein product is CASSPGVYEQYF.

The chain couples TRBV12-5 to TRBJ1-1; maybe TRBD1 (5 bases). V dropped 7 bases and J dropped 4 bases, with 10 bases sitting between them. The CDR3 covers 12 residues. Germline lookup yields CDR1 LGHNT and CDR2 FRNRAP. CDR3 nucleotides: TGTGCTAGTGCCGCAGGGTTCACTGAAGCTTTCTTT. Residues: CASAAGFTEAFF.

The chain combines TRBV7-2 with TRBJ2-7, with a tentative D call TRBD1 (6 bases). Per germline, CDR1 SGHTA and CDR2 FQGNSA. V was shortened by 0 bases and J by 3 bases, with 12 bases between the two germline ends. This CDR3 is 15 amino acids long. The CDR3 is CASSLAPQGIYEQYF. The CDR3 nucleotides are TGTGCCAGCAGCTTAGCGCCTCAGGGGATCTACGAGCAGTACTTC. Full variable domain (outside the CDR3, taken from reference TRBV7-2 and TRBJ2-7): GAGVSQSPSNKVTEKGKDVELRCDPISGHTALYWYRQSLGQGLEFLIYFQGNSAPDKSGLPSDRFSAERTGGSVSTLTIQRTQQEDSAVYLCASSLAPQGIYEQYFGPGTRLTVT.

V gene TRBV5-4 combines with J gene TRBJ2-2; 7 bases are shared with TRBD2. The CDR3 spans 17 residues. V lost 0 bases to trimming and J lost 6 bases; unmatched junction nucleotides: 11. Germline V gives CDR1 SGHNT, CDR2 YYREEE (reference sequence). The CDR3 DNA reads as TGTGCCAGCAGCTTGGTGGTGGGAGGGCCGGGGTCCGGGGAGCTGTTTTTT. Protein: CASSLVVGGPGSGELFF.

J is TRBJ1-1 and V is TRBV5-6; D unclear. The CDR3 contains 12 residues. CDR1 SGHDT and CDR2 YYEEEE come from the germline V gene. Trimming stripped 5 bases from V and 10 bases from J, with 15 bases between. CDR3 amino acids: CASSLSGKGAFF. Here the CDR3 DNA reads TGTGCCAGCAGTCTTTCAGGAAAAGGAGCTTTCTTT.

This clone was observed a single time. The chain recombines TRBV4-1 with TRBJ2-3; TRBD2 matches 13 bases. After removal of 5 bases from V and 4 bases from J, the junction contained 6 bases not matched to a gene. The CDR3 length is 16 residues. The germline CDR1 and CDR2 sequences are MGHRA and YSYEKL. Here the CDR3 reads CASSSGLAGVSDTQYF. In nucleotides, the CDR3 is TGCGCCAGCAGCTCTGGACTAGCGGGAGTTTCAGATACGCAGTATTTT.

This chain uses TRBV4-1 with TRBJ2-5; 7 bases align to TRBD1. Germline values: CDR1 MGHRA, CDR2 YSYEKL. The CDR3 consists of 12 residues. The ends lost 6 bases at V and 3 bases at J; junction bases unmatched: 1. CDR3 DNA: TGCGCCAGCAGAGGGACAGAAGAGACCCAGTACTTC. Protein: CASRGTEETQYF.